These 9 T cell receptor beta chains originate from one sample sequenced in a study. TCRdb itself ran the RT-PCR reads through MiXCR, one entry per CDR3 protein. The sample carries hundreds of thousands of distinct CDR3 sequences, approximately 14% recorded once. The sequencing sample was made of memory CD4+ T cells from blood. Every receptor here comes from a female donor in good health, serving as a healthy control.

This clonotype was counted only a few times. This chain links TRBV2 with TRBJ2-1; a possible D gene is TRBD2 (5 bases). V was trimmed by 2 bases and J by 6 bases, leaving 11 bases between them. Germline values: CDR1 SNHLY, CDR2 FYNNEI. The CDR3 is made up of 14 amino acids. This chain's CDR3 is CASSERRVGNEQFF. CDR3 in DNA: TGTGCCAGCAGTGAACGGCGGGTCGGCAATGAGCAGTTCTTC. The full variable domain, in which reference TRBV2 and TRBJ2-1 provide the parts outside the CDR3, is EPEVTQTPSHQVTQMGQEVILRCVPISNHLYFYWYRQILGQKVEFLVSFYNNEISEKSEIFDDQFSVERPDGSNFTLKIRSTKLEDSAMYFCASSERRVGNEQFFGPGTRLTVL.

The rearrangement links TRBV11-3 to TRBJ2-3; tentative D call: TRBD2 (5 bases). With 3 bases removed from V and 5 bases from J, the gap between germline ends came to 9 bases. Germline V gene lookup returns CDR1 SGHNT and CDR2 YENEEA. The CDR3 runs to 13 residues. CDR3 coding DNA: TGTGCCAGCAGCTTTTCGAGGGTAGATACGCAGTATTTT. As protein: CASSFSRVDTQYF.

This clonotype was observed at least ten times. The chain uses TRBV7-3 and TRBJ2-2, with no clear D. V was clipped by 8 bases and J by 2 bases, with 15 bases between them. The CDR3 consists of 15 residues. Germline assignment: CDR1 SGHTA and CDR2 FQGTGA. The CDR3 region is CASSRRPQNTGELFF. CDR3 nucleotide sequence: TGTGCCAGCTCGCGGCGCCCGCAAAACACCGGGGAGCTGTTTTTT.

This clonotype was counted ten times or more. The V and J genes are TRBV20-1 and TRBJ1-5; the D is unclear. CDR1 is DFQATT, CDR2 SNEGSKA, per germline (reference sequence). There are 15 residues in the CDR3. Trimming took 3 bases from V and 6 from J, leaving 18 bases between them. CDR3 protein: CSASSRRRTGQPQHF. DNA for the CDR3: TGCAGTGCTAGTTCCCGACGGAGGACGGGTCAGCCCCAGCATTTT.

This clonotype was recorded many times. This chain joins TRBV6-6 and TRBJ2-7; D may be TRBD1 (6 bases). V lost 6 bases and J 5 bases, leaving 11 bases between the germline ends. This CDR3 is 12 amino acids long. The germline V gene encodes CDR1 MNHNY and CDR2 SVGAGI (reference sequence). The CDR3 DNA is TGTGCCAGCAGAGGGGGTAGCGACGAGCAGTACTTC. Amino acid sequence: CASRGGSDEQYF.

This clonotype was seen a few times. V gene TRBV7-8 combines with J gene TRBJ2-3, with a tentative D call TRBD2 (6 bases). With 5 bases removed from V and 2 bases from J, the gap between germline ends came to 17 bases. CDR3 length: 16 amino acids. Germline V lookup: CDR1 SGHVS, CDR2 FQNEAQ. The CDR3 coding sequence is TGTGCCAGCAGCCCATACAACCAGCGGGCCACAGATACGCAGTATTTT. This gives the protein CASSPYNQRATDTQYF.

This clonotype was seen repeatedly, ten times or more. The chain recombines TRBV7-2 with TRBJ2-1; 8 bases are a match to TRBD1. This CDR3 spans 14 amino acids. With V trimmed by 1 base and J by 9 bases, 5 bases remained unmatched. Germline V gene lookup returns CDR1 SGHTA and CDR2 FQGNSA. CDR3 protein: CASSLGTGSSEQFF. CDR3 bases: TGTGCCAGCAGCTTAGGGACAGGGTCGTCTGAGCAGTTCTTC.

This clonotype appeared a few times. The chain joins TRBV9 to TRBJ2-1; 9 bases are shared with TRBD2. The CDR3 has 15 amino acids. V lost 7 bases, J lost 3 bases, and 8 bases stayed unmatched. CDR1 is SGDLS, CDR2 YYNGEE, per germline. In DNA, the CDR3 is TGTGCCAGCGCCCAAACTAGCGGGTACTACAATGAGCAGTTCTTC. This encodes CASAQTSGYYNEQFF.

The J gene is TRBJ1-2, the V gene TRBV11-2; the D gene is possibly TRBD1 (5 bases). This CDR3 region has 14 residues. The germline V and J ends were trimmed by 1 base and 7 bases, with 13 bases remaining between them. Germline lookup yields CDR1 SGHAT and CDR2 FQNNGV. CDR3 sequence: CASSLGVGRSGYTF. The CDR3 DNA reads TGTGCCAGCAGCTTAGGTGTGGGACGAAGTGGCTACACCTTC.